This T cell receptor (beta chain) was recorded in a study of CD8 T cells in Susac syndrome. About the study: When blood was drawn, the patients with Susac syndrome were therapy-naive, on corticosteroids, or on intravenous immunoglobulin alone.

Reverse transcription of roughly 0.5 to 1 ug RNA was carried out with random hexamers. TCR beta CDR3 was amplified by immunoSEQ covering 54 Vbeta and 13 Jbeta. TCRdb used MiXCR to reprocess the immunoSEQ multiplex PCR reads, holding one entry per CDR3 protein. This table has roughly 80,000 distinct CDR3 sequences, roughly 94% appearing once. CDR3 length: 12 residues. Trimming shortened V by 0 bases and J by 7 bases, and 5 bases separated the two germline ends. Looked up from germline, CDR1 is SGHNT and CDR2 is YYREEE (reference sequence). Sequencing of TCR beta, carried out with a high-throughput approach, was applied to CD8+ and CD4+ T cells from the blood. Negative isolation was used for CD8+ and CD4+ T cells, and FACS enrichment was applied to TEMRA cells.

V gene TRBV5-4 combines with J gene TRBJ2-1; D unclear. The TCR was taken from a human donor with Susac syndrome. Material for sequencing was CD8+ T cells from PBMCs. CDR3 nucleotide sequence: TGTGCCAGCAGCTTGGATTGGAATGAGCAGTTCTTC. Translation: CASSLDWNEQFF.